The source of this TCR beta chain is a study of vaccination and CD4 T cells after COVID-19. Overall study: Each post-COVID sample was drawn after diagnosis, and the median interval was roughly 100 days (range 35 to 161). The cells were exposed to overlapping spike peptides originating from SARS-CoV-2, HCoV-NL63, HCoV-OC43 and HCoV-229E for stimulation. Controls had a CEFX pool, an HIV-1 Nef pool, or no peptide added.

The Oncomine TCR Beta short-read assay was what sequenced the DNA obtained from cultured CD4+ T cells. Each CDR3 protein is one row after TCRdb ran MiXCR on the PCR reads. The table has thousands of distinct CDR3 sequences, approximately 54% seen once; the top ten hold 20% to 25%. In its sample, this clonotype was seen once. The antigen is unknown. Treatment here: approximately 9-day PBMC culture with coronavirus spike peptide pools or control peptides (ViraFEST assay). Positive PCR dates covered March to December 2020, before US Alpha, Beta and Delta variants. CDR3 length: 15 residues. Germline lookup yields CDR1 MNHEY and CDR2 SVGEGT. The ends were cut back, 4 bases at V and 1 base at J, with 13 bases in the middle.

Source material: CD4+ T cells from blood, cultured in vitro. This chain joins TRBV6-2 or TRBV6-3 and TRBJ1-1; a possible D gene is TRBD1 (5 bases). This receptor was obtained from a human donor who had recovered from COVID-19. The CDR3 DNA sequence: TGTGCCAGCAGTTCCCTGGGACCCCGGAACACTGAAGCTTTCTTT. Protein product: CASSSLGPRNTEAFF.